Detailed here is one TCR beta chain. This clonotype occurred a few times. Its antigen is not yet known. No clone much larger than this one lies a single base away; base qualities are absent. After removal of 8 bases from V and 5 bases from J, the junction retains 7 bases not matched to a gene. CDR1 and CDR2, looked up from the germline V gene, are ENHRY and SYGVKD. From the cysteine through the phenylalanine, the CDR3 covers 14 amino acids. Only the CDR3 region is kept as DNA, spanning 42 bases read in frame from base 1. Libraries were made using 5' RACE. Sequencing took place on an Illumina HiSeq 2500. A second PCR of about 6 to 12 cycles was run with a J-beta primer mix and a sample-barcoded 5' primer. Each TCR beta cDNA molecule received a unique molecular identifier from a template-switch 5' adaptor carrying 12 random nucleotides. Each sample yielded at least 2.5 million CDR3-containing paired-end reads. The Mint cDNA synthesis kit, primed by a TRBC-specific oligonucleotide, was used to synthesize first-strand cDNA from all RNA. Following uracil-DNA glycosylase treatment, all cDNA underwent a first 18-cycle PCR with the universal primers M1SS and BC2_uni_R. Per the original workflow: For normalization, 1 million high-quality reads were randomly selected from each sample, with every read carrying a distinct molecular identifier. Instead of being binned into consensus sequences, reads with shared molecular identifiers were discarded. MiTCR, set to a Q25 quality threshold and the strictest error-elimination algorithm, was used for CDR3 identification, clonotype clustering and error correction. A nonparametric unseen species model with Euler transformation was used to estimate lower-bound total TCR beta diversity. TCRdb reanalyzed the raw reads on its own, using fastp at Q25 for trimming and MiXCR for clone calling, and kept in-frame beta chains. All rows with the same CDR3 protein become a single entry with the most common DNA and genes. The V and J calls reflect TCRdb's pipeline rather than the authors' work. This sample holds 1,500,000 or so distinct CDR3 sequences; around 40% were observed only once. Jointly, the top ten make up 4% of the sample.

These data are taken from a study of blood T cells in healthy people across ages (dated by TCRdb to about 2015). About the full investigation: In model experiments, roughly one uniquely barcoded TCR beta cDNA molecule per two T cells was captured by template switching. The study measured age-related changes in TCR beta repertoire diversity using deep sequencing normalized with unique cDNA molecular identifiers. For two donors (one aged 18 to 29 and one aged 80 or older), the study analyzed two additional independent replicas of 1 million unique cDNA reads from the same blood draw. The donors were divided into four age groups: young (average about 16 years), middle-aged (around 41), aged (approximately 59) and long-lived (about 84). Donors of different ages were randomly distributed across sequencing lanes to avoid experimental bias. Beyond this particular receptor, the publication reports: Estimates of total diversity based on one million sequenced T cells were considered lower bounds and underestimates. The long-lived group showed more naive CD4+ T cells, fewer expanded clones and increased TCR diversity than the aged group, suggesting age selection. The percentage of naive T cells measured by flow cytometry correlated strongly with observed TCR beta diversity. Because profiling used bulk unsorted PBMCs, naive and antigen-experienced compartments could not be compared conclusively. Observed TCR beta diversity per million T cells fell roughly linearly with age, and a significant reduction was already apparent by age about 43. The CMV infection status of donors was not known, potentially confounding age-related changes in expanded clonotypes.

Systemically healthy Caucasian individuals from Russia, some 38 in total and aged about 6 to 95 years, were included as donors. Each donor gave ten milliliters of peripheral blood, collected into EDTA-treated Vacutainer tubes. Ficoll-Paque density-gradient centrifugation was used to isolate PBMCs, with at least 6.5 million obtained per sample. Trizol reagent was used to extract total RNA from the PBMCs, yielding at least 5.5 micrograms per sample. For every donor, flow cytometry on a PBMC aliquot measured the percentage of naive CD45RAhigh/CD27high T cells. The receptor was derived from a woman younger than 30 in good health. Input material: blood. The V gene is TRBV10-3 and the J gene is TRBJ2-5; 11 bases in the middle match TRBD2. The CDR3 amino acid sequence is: CAIGIAGGPETQYF. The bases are TGTGCCATCGGGATAGCGGGAGGGCCGGAGACCCAGTACTTC.